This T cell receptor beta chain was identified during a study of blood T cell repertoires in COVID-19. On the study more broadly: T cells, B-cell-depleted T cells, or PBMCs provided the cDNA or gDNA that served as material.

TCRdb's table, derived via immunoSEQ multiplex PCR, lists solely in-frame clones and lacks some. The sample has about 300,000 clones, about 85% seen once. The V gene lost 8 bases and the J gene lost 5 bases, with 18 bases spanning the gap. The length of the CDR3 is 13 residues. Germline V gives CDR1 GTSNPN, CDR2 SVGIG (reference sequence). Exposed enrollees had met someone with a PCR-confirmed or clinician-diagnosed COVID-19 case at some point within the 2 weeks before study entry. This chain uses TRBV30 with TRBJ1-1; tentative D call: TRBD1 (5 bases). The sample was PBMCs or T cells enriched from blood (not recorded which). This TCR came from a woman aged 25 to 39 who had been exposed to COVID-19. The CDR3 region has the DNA TGTGCCCAGGGAGTTTGGGGCTCGACTGAAGCTTTCTTT. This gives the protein CAQGVWGSTEAFF.